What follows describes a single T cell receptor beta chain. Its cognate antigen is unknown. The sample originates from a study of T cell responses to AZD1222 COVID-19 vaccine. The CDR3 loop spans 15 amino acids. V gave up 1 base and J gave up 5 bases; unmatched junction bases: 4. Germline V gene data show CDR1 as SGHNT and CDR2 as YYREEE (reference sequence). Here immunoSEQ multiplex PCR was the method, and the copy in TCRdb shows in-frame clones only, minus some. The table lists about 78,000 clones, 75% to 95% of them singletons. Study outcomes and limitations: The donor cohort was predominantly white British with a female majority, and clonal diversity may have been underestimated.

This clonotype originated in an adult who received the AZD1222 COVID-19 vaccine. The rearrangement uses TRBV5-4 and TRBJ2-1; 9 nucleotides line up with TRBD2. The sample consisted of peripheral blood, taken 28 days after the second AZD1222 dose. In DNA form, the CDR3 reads TGTGCCAGCAGCTTGATAGCGGGGGCACACAATGAGCAGTTCTTC. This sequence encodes CASSLIAGAHNEQFF.